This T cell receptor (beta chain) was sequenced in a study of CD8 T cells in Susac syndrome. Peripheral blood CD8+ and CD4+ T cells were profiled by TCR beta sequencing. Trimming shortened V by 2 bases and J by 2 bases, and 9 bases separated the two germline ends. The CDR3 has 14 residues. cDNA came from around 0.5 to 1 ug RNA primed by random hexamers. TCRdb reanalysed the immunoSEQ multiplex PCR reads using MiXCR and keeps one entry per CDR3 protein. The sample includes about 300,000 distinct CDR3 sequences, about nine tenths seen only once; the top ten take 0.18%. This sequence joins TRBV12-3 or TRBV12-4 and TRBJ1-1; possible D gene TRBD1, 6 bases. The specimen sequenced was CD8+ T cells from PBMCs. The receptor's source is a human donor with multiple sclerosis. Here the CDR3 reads CASSLMGGNTEAFF. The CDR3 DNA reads TGTGCCAGCAGTTTAATGGGGGGCAACACTGAAGCTTTCTTT.